The T cell receptor beta chain under discussion was sequenced for a study of early T cells in non-severe SARS-CoV-2 infection. Researchers tagged individual cDNA molecules with unique molecular identifiers. TCRdb recomputed calls from the 5' RACE reads with MiXCR, one row per CDR3 protein. The repertoire holds roughly 100,000 distinct CDR3 sequences, with roughly 14% as singletons. Per the germline V gene, CDR1 is MNHEY and CDR2 is SVGEGT. The CDR3 totals 12 residues. V lost 6 bases and J lost 4, with 9 bases in between. This clonotype has a handful of counts. V gene TRBV6-2 or TRBV6-3 combines with J gene TRBJ1-1, with unresolved D. The sequenced sample was whole blood. This receptor was obtained from an adult who was a healthcare worker with PCR-confirmed SARS-CoV-2 infection or an uninfected control (not recorded which). The CDR3 sequence is CASRPTGTEAFF. The CDR3 DNA reads TGTGCCAGCAGACCGACGGGCACTGAAGCTTTCTTT.